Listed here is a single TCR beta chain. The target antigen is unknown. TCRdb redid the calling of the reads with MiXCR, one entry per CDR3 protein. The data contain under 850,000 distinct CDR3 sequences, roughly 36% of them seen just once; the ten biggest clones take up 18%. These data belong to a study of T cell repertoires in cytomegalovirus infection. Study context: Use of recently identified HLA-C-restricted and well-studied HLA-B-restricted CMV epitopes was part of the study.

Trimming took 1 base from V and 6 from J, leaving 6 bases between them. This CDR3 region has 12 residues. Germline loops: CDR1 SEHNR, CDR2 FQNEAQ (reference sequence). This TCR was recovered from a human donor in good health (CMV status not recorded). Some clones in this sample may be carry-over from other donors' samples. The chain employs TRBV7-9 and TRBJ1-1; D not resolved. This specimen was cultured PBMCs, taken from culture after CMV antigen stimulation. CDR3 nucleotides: TGTGCCAGCAGCTTAGGGACGGCTGAAGCTTTCTTT. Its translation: CASSLGTAEAFF.